The clone carrying this TCR beta chain was recorded at least ten times. The data stem from a study of neurological immune-mediated disorders. One entry per CDR3 protein results from TCRdb running MiXCR on the 5' RACE reads. The sample has fewer than 90,000 distinct CDR3 sequences, 5.2% seen once; the top ten hold approximately 7%. The CDR3 spans 17 residues. The V end lost 4 bases, the J end lost 3 bases, and 18 bases lay between the germline ends. Germline CDR1 is MNHNS and CDR2 is SASEGT. This TCR came from a man aged 18 to 35 with multiple sclerosis. Sample: PBMCs. The chain employs TRBV6-1 and TRBJ2-2, with D possibly being TRBD1 or TRBD2 (5 bases each). The CDR3 sequence: CASSARDPASDTGELFF. Here the CDR3 DNA reads TGTGCCAGCAGTGCTCGGGACCCCGCGTCTGACACCGGGGAGCTGTTTTTT.